Listed below are T cell receptor beta chains from one sample, sequenced in a study of control samples from healthy donors and cancer patients. TCRdb's copy holds only in-frame clones and misses some; the assay was immunoSEQ multiplex PCR. The sample shows 130,000 to 150,000 clones, roughly 90% of them seen only once. Sequencing was done on a sample of blood. Receptors originate from a man aged 25 to 45 in good health. Both conserved end residues are part of each CDR3. The D gene is left open where the match is weak. Size tells how often a clone was seen (once, few, many) or the class of an expanded clone, and some rows leave it out.

>.|.|TRBV7-3|TRBJ2-1
TGTGCCAGCAGCTTTACCGTAGCGGAGGGGACCTACAATGAGCAGTTCTTC
CASSFTVAEGTYNEQFF
>.|TRBD1|TRBV15|TRBJ1-4
TGTGCCACCAGCTCCCGGGACAGGGGTTATGAAAAACTGTTTTTT
CATSSRDRGYEKLFF
>.|TRBD2|TRBV27|TRBJ2-7
TGTGCCAGCAGTTTACGGGAGGAGGTGGGGGAGCAGTACTTC
CASSLREEVGEQYF
>.|.|TRBV7-9|TRBJ1-4
TGTGCCAGCAGCTCGGGAAACGTAGAAAAACTGTTTTTT
CASSSGNVEKLFF
>.|.|TRBV3-1/TRBV3-2|TRBJ1-4
TGTGCCAGCAGCCGTTCGACACCTTATAATGAAAAACTGTTTTTT
CASSRSTPYNEKLFF
>.|.|TRBV5-1|TRBJ1-1
TGCGCCAGCAGCTTGGAGTTGCAGGGCAATGAAGCTTTCTTT
CASSLELQGNEAFF
>.|.|TRBV6-6|TRBJ2-4
TGTGCCAGCAGCGAGGATCAACTAGCCAAAAACATTCAGTACTTC
CASSEDQLAKNIQYF
>.|TRBD1|TRBV24-1|TRBJ1-5
TGTGCCACCAGTGAAACTACAGGGGATCAGCCCCAGCATTTT
CATSETTGDQPQHF
>.|TRBD2|TRBV4-3|TRBJ2-3
TGCGCCAGCAGCCAAGGTTCCCGGACTAGCGGGAGCCCAGATACGCAGTATTTT
CASSQGSRTSGSPDTQYF
>.|.|TRBV6-5|TRBJ2-1
TGTGCCAGCAGTTACTCGAGCCTAAACAATGAGCAGTTCTTC
CASSYSSLNNEQFF
>.|TRBD1|TRBV5-4|TRBJ2-7
TGTGCCAGCAGCTCAGGGACAGGAACCTACGAGCAGTACTTC
CASSSGTGTYEQYF
>.|.|TRBV7-2|TRBJ2-3
TGTGCCACTCCCGGGAGTAATACGCAGTATTTT
CATPGSNTQYF
>.|.|TRBV24-1|TRBJ1-3
TGTGCCACCAGTGCTGCGGGCCTCTCTGGAAACACCATATATTTT
CATSAAGLSGNTIYF
>.|.|TRBV19|TRBJ2-2
TGTGCCAGTAGTATTTGGGGGAACACCGGGGAGCTGTTTTTT
CASSIWGNTGELFF
>few|.|TRBV6-5|TRBJ1-3
TGTGCCAGCGTTACGCCGGGTGGAAACACCATATATTTT
CASVTPGGNTIYF
>.|.|TRBV27|TRBJ1-5
TGTGCCAGCAGTTTATTGGGGGAGAGCAATCAGCCCCAGCATTTT
CASSLLGESNQPQHF
>.|TRBD2|TRBV9|TRBJ2-1
TGTGCCAGCAGTTTAGCGGGACTTGGCTCCTACAATGAGCAGTTCTTC
CASSLAGLGSYNEQFF
>once|.|TRBV25-1|TRBJ1-4
TGTGCCAGCCGATACAGAGCTAATGAAAAACTGTTTTTT
CASRYRANEKLFF
>.|.|TRBV4-3|TRBJ2-6
TGCGCCAGCAGCCGAGATTTCTCCGGGACACCCGTTATTGGGGCCAACGTCCTGACTTTC
CASSRDFSGTPVIGANVLTF
>.|TRBD2|TRBV13|TRBJ2-5
TGTGCCAGCAGCCCCAGCCCCACTAGCGGCCTGGGAGAAGAGACCCAGTACTTC
CASSPSPTSGLGEETQYF
>.|TRBD2|TRBV18|TRBJ2-2
TGTGCCAGCTCACCACTCGCGGGAGGACTCGCCGGGGAGCTGTTTTTT
CASSPLAGGLAGELFF
>.|.|TRBV4-3|TRBJ2-7
TGCGCCAGCAGCCAAGAGATCGTGACTCTGGGCGAGCAGTACTTC
CASSQEIVTLGEQYF
>.|.|TRBV19|TRBJ2-7
TGTGCCAGTAGTTTCCTCAAGGGTGCTTCGGAGCAGTACTTC
CASSFLKGASEQYF
>.|.|TRBV24-1|TRBJ2-3
TGTGCCACCAGTGATCCGTCGGCAGATAGCACAGATACGCAGTATTTT
CATSDPSADSTDTQYF
>.|.|TRBV19|TRBJ2-5
TGTGCCAGTTCACAGGGAATTAATCAAGAGACCCAGTACTTC
CASSQGINQETQYF
>.|.|TRBV11-2|TRBJ2-5
TGTGCCAGCAGCTTACTGGACACCATCGAGACCCAGTACTTC
CASSLLDTIETQYF
>.|TRBD2|TRBV4-3|TRBJ2-3
TGCGCCAGCAGCCAAGAGGGACTAGCGGGAGTTGCAGATACGCAGTATTTT
CASSQEGLAGVADTQYF
>.|.|TRBV5-8|TRBJ2-3
TGTGCCAGCAGCCTAGTCGGGGTTCCGGATACGCAGTATTTT
CASSLVGVPDTQYF
>.|.|TRBV5-1|TRBJ1-2
TGCGCCAGCAGCTTGGCCGAAGGCAGCCACTATGGCTACACCTTC
CASSLAEGSHYGYTF
>.|TRBD2|TRBV5-4|TRBJ2-3
TGTGCCAGCAGCGCGGGACTAGCGGGGGGCCCATATGGCACAGATACGCAGTATTTT
CASSAGLAGGPYGTDTQYF
>once|.|TRBV5-4|TRBJ2-7
TGTGCCAGCAGCTTGAAGGGACGGCTCTACGAGCAGTACTTC
CASSLKGRLYEQYF
>.|TRBD1|TRBV7-8|TRBJ2-3
TGTGCCAGCAGCCTGAACAGGGGACCCACAGATACGCAGTATTTT
CASSLNRGPTDTQYF
>.|.|TRBV5-4|TRBJ2-7
TGTGCCAGCAGCCCCCGCGGGGCTGCTATTATCTACGAGCAGTACTTC
CASSPRGAAIIYEQYF
>.|.|TRBV27|TRBJ2-7
TGTGCCAGCAGTTTAGGGGATGCCCTGGAGCAGTACTTC
CASSLGDALEQYF
>once|.|TRBV6-5|TRBJ1-1
TGTGCCAGCAGTTTAACAAACGCCGGGGCTTTCTTT
CASSLTNAGAFF
>.|TRBD2|TRBV7-2|TRBJ2-1
TGTGCCAGCAGCTTAGTGAGCGGGAGAACCTACAATGAGCAGTTCTTC
CASSLVSGRTYNEQFF
>.|.|TRBV18|TRBJ1-1
TGTGCCAGCTCACTTCCCGCGACTTGGGGCGCAAAGAACACTGAAGCTTTCTTT
CASSLPATWGAKNTEAFF
>.|.|TRBV19|TRBJ2-1
TGTGCCAGTAGCCTCGTCGGGGGAAGCTCCTACAATGAGCAGTTCTTC
CASSLVGGSSYNEQFF
>.|.|TRBV6-2/TRBV6-3|TRBJ1-3
TGTGCCAGCAGTTCGGGGAGCTCTGGAAACACCATATATTTT
CASSSGSSGNTIYF
>once|TRBD1|TRBV6-2/TRBV6-3|TRBJ1-2
TGTGCCAGCAGCCCTTCGGCGACAGGGCGAACATGGGGCTACACCTTC
CASSPSATGRTWGYTF
>.|.|TRBV6-5|TRBJ2-7
TGTGCCAGCAGTTACGTCGGAACCTACGAGCAGTACTTC
CASSYVGTYEQYF
>few|.|TRBV24-1|TRBJ1-5
TGTGCCACCCAGGGGACCAATCAGCCCCAGCATTTT
CATQGTNQPQHF
>.|TRBD2|TRBV7-9|TRBJ2-7
TGTGCCAGCAGCCAGCGCACGGGAGGCCCCCACGAGCAGTACTTC
CASSQRTGGPHEQYF